This T cell receptor beta chain was documented in a study of radiation and T cells in renal cell carcinoma. General study results and limits: Baseline intratumoral clonotype presence is unknown without pretreatment biopsies. From baseline, blood top tumor clonotypes peaked at 2 weeks post-radiation.

The data were produced by immunoSEQ multiplex PCR, yet TCRdb's version contains in-frame clones alone and is incomplete. The sample yields just under 150,000 clones, less than 90% seen once. The CDR3 totals 15 residues. The V end was cut by 2 bases, the J end by 0 bases, with 8 bases between. Per the germline V gene, CDR1 is KGHSH and CDR2 is LQKENI. Remarks on this clone: Its target is unknown.

Time point denoted: blood 4 weeks post-SBRT, at nephrectomy. As for treatment: 15 Gy SBRT to primary tumor, nephrectomy 4 weeks later. This renal cell carcinoma was of the clear cell type. This clonotype was sampled from a woman in her forties or fifties with renal cell carcinoma. The rearrangement uses TRBV18 and TRBJ1-3; no definite D call. Specimen: blood, collected from a patient whose treatment included radiotherapy and nephrectomy. The CDR3 protein is CASSPERSSGNTIYF. CDR3 nucleotides: TGTGCCAGCTCACCAGAGAGAAGCTCTGGAAACACCATATATTTT.